A single sample gave rise to the 21 T cell receptor beta chains below, sequenced in a study of low-dose radiotherapy and immunotherapy resistance in tumors. Time point defined: before trial treatment. First-strand cDNA relied on TRAV- and TRBV-specific primers spanning alpha and beta chains. For amplifying TCRs, the PCR ran for about 22 cycles with Phusion, which was used together with a constant-region primer and the adapter on the V primers. In TCRdb, the reads were re-called with MiXCR into one record per CDR3 protein. The sample yields tens of thousands of distinct CDR3 sequences, around 17% seen once. The material sequenced was PBMCs, taken before treatment. The receptor set was obtained from a male donor with prostate cancer.

This clonotype was recorded many times. Here the CDR3 DNA reads TGTGCCAGCAGTTTAAGGTCGATCCATGGCTACACCTTC. This translates into CASSLRSIHGYTF. This chain joins TRBV27 and TRBJ1-2; D gene uncertain. This CDR3 has 13 amino acids. CDR1 and CDR2 (germline): MNHEY, SMNVEV (reference sequence). The germline V and J ends were trimmed by 2 bases and 6 bases, with 10 bases remaining between them.

This clonotype was seen only a few times. The CDR3, as DNA: TGCGCCAGCAGCTTCCTGGGGGCCGATGAGCAGTTCTTC. It yields the protein CASSFLGADEQFF. The chain links TRBV5-1 to TRBJ2-1; TRBD1 is a possible D gene (6 bases). The V end was cut by 2 bases, the J end by 8 bases, with 11 bases between. Germline assignment: CDR1 SGHRS and CDR2 YFSETQ. CDR3 length: 13 amino acids.

This clonotype was seen repeatedly, ten times or more. The chain uses TRBV30 and TRBJ1-4; D unresolved. V was cut by 2 bases and J by 8 bases, with 15 bases left in between. Germline V lookup: CDR1 GTSNPN, CDR2 SVGIG (reference sequence). The CDR3 is 14 amino acids. CDR3 loop: CAWSQGQAQEKLFF. CDR3 bases: TGTGCCTGGAGTCAAGGGCAGGCGCAAGAAAAACTGTTTTTT.

The sample holds many counts of this clonotype. The chain joins TRBV7-9 to TRBJ1-6; 8 positions match TRBD1. CDR1 is SEHNR and CDR2 is FQNEAQ in the germline V gene (reference sequence). CDR3 size: 15 residues. The V gene end was trimmed by 8 bases and the J gene end by 1 base; junction bases not matched to a gene: 4. CDR3 region: CASSDRASYNSPLHF. In DNA, the CDR3 is TGTGCCAGCTCGGACAGGGCATCCTATAATTCACCCCTCCACTTT.

This chain joins TRBV7-3 and TRBJ2-3, with a tentative D call TRBD1 (8 bases). Trimming cost V 5 bases and J 6 bases, with 18 bases left between them. CDR1 is SGHTA and CDR2 is FQGTGA in the germline V gene. The CDR3 runs 15 residues. Here the CDR3 reads CASSPNRGGSDTQYF. The CDR3 DNA follows: TGTGCCAGCAGCCCGAACAGGGGGGGTTCGGATACGCAGTATTTT.

A note on this clonotype: One end of the junction fails to match germline, which may point to a read error. The CDR3 loop is CANSPEGGTQYF. CDR3 coding DNA: TGTGCCAACAGCCCCGAGGGGGGGACCCAGTACTTC. V and J are TRBV9 and TRBJ2-5; D possibly matches TRBD1 or TRBD2 (6 bases each). CDR3 length equals 12 residues. Germline V gene data show CDR1 as SGDLS and CDR2 as YYNGEE. Full variable domain (missing parts from reference TRBV9 and TRBJ2-5): DSGVTQTPKHLITATGQRVTLRCSPRSGDLSVYWYQQSLDQGLQFLIQYYNGEERAKGNILERFSAQQFPDLHSELNLSSLELGDSALYFCANSPEGGTQYFGPGTRLLVL.

Many counts were recorded for this clonotype. The J gene is TRBJ2-1, the V gene TRBV2; the match to TRBD2 covers 7 bases. Germline V gene lookup returns CDR1 SNHLY and CDR2 FYNNEI. The CDR3 extends over 16 amino acids. The J segment lost 1 base and the V segment lost 0 bases, leaving 3 bases of the junction unmatched. The CDR3 region has the DNA TGTGCCAGCAGTGAAGCTTCTAGCGGATCCTACAATGAGCAGTTCTTC. Amino acid sequence: CASSEASSGSYNEQFF. Full variable domain (remainder filled in from reference TRBV2 and TRBJ2-1): EPEVTQTPSHQVTQMGQEVILRCVPISNHLYFYWYRQILGQKVEFLVSFYNNEISEKSEIFDDQFSVERPDGSNFTLKIRSTKLEDSAMYFCASSEASSGSYNEQFFGPGTRLTVL.

This clonotype showed up many times. Here the CDR3 reads CASSQDRDQNTQYF. The CDR3 DNA reads as TGCGCCAGCAGCCAAGACAGGGACCAAAATACGCAGTATTTT. The rearrangement links TRBV4-3 to TRBJ2-3; D might be TRBD1 or TRBD2, each matching 5 bases. Germline V gene lookup returns CDR1 LGHNA and CDR2 YSLEER. Trimming stripped 0 bases from V and 7 bases from J, with 11 bases between. This CDR3 has 14 residues.

This clonotype is medium-sized (0.01 to 0.1%) by share. One junction end does not reproduce the germline sequence, and a read error may be involved. This chain connects TRBV5-5 to TRBJ2-3, with 11 bases fitting TRBD1. This CDR3 spans 19 amino acids. Germline CDR1 and CDR2: SGHKS and YYEKEE (reference sequence). The CDR3 DNA reads TGCGCCAGCAGCTTTCGTTACGATTGGGACAGGGGGATCACAGATACGCAGTATTTT. Protein: CASSFRYDWDRGITDTQYF.

This clonotype has ten or more counts. The chain couples TRBV6-5 to TRBJ1-2; 7 bases fit TRBD1. Losses at the gene ends were 6 bases for V and 7 bases for J; bases not matched to a gene: 11. Germline CDR1 reads MNHEY; CDR2 reads SVGAGI. This CDR3 has 14 amino acids. CDR3 sequence: CASSLGRGAAGYTF. The CDR3 coding sequence is TGTGCCAGCAGCTTGGGCAGGGGGGCAGCTGGCTACACCTTC.

This clonotype showed up many times. The V call is TRBV7-2, the J call TRBJ2-3; a weak D match, TRBD2 (7 bases). The V gene lost 1 base and the J gene lost 6 bases, with 14 bases spanning the gap. The V gene's germline CDR1 is SGHTA and CDR2 FQGNSA. The CDR3 loop spans 15 amino acids. Here the CDR3 reads CASSLDWGGVDTQYF. The CDR3 DNA reads TGTGCCAGCAGCTTAGACTGGGGGGGCGTCGATACGCAGTATTTT.

In this sample, this clonotype turned up many times. This chain uses TRBV7-2 with TRBJ1-1; a possible D gene is TRBD1 (5 bases). CDR1 and CDR2 from the germline V gene are SGHTA and FQGNSA. The CDR3 has 13 residues. The germline V and J ends were trimmed by 3 bases and 5 bases, with 10 bases remaining between them. The CDR3 DNA reads TGTGCCAGCAGCTTGGGGGGATTTACTGAAGCTTTCTTT. Translation gives CASSLGGFTEAFF.

V gene TRBV27 combines with J gene TRBJ1-1; D ambiguous. In germline, CDR1 is MNHEY, CDR2 SMNVEV (reference sequence). V was cut by 8 bases and J by 4 bases, with 20 bases left in between. This CDR3 spans 15 amino acids. CDR3 bases: TGTGCCAGCTCCAAAAGAAGCCCTGAAACCACTGAAGCTTTCTTT. Encoded protein: CASSKRSPETTEAFF.

This clonotype was seen repeatedly, ten times or more. The chain recombines TRBV20-1 with TRBJ2-1; D gene ambiguous. CDR1 is DFQATT, CDR2 SNEGSKA, per germline (reference sequence). There are 11 residues in the CDR3. Deletions cut 8 bases from V and 10 bases from J, with 15 bases between. CDR3 sequence reads: CSSSQVSEQFF. The CDR3 region has the DNA TGCAGTAGTTCCCAAGTTTCAGAGCAGTTCTTC.

The J gene is TRBJ2-1, the V gene TRBV12-5; no clear D gene. V lost 3 bases to trimming and J lost 2 bases, with 11 bases between them. In germline, CDR1 is LGHNT, CDR2 FRNRAP. The CDR3 is 15 residues long. The CDR3 protein is CASGLLGLTYNEQFF. The CDR3 nucleotides are TGTGCTAGTGGTTTACTTGGCCTAACCTACAATGAGCAGTTCTTC.

The V and J genes are TRBV6-5 and TRBJ1-2; possibly TRBD1 for D (5 bases). V gave up 2 bases and J gave up 0 bases, with 7 bases separating them. Germline CDR1 reads MNHEY; CDR2 reads SVGAGI. The length of the CDR3 is 14 residues. In DNA, the CDR3 is TGTGCCAGCAGTTACGGGGGAGCTAACTATGGCTACACCTTC. Translation gives CASSYGGANYGYTF.

The table lists this clonotype with many counts. V and J are TRBV29-1 and TRBJ2-3; 11 bases agree with TRBD1. CDR1 is SQVTM and CDR2 is ANQGSEA in the germline V gene. V was clipped by 6 bases and J by 2 bases; unmatched bases: 7. The CDR3 has 15 amino acids. The CDR3 DNA reads as TGCAGCGTGGAGAGGACAGGGGGCACCACAGATACGCAGTATTTT. It yields the protein CSVERTGGTTDTQYF.

This clonotype has ten or more counts. This chain joins TRBV5-1 and TRBJ2-3; D assignment may be TRBD1 or TRBD2 (5 bases each). This CDR3 is 14 amino acids long. CDR1 SGHRS and CDR2 YFSETQ come from the germline V gene. Between the trimmed V and J ends, which lost 2 bases and 5 bases, there was a span of 12 bases. CDR3 loop: CASSFIVGEDTQYF. Here the CDR3 DNA reads TGCGCCAGCAGCTTCATTGTGGGGGAAGATACGCAGTATTTT.

This clonotype was seen at least ten times. This chain connects TRBV10-3 to TRBJ1-5; D unclear. V was trimmed by 6 bases and J by 4 bases, leaving 7 bases between them. Germline CDR1 and CDR2: ENHRY and SYGVKD. This CDR3 comprises 12 residues. The CDR3 nucleotides are TGTGCCATCAGCCCTGAAAATCAGCCCCAGCATTTT. It codes for CAISPENQPQHF.

This clonotype was seen many times. This chain links TRBV7-9 with TRBJ2-3; the D is unclear. CDR3 length: 13 amino acids. V gave up 1 base and J gave up 0 bases, with 2 bases separating them. CDR1 and CDR2 (germline): SEHNR, FQNEAQ (reference sequence). CDR3 DNA sequence: TGTGCCAGCAGCTTAGAAAGCACAGATACGCAGTATTTT. It is translated as CASSLESTDTQYF.

CDR3 protein: CASTTRANVLTF. Here the CDR3 DNA reads TGTGCCAGTACAACAAGGGCCAACGTCCTGACTTTC. The V call is TRBV19, the J call TRBJ2-6; D gene unclear. Germline V gives CDR1 LNHDA, CDR2 SQIVND (reference sequence). The CDR3 length is 12 residues. Trimming cost V 7 bases and J 5 bases, with 6 bases left between them. The variable domain in full, with the rest retrieved from reference TRBV19 and TRBJ2-6, is DGGITQSPKYLFRKEGQNVTLSCEQNLNHDAMYWYRQDPGQGLRLIYYSQIVNDFQKGDIAEGYSVSREKKESFPLTVTSAQKNPTAFYLCASTTRANVLTFGAGSRLTVL.